The 30 T cell receptor beta chains reported below all come from one sample, sequenced in a study of blood T cell repertoires in COVID-19. Assay used: immunoSEQ multiplex PCR; TCRdb lists only in-frame clones, some missing. The sample has about 110,000 clones, less than 85% seen once; the top ten hold approximately 4.2%. Sequenced: peripheral blood. These receptors were taken from a human donor in a cohort sampled during active or convalescent COVID-19.

Many counts were recorded for this clone. An end of the junction differs from the germline gene, which may be a read error. This chain joins TRBV14 and TRBJ1-1; no firm D call. Germline V lookup: CDR1 SGHDN, CDR2 FVKESK. The CDR3 is made up of 15 amino acids. CDR3 coding DNA: TGTGCCAGCAGCGAAGACGCATACGCGGGCACTGAAGCTTTCTTT. Translated: CASSEDAYAGTEAFF.

The chain employs TRBV10-1 and TRBJ2-7, with TRBD1 identical over 10 bases. Per the germline V gene, CDR1 is WNHNN and CDR2 is SYGVQD (reference sequence). The CDR3 runs 14 residues. J lost 6 bases, V lost 6 bases, and 8 bases had no gene match. The CDR3 nucleotides are TGCGCCAGCAGCCGGGACAGGGGAACTGGCGAGCAGTACTTC. Its protein product is CASSRDRGTGEQYF.

This clone was detected only a few times. V and J are TRBV4-2 and TRBJ1-5; 7 nucleotides match TRBD1. Per the germline V gene, CDR1 is LGHNA and CDR2 is YNFKEQ. The CDR3 length is 19 residues. Trimming removed 5 bases from V and 2 bases from J; junction bases left unmatched: 18. The DNA for the CDR3 is TGTGCCAGCAGCGGTTTGGGGGCAGGGGGTACGAGGGGCAATCAGCCCCAGCATTTT. This sequence encodes CASSGLGAGGTRGNQPQHF.

This chain's CDR3 is CAISLNEAPETQYF. CDR3 sequence (DNA): TGTGCCATCAGTTTGAATGAAGCCCCCGAGACCCAGTACTTC. V usage is TRBV10-3 and J usage is TRBJ2-5; no clear D. Germline CDR1 reads ENHRY; CDR2 reads SYGVKD. CDR3 length: 14 amino acids. Trimming took off 5 bases at V and 5 bases at J, with 15 bases between the two ends.

V usage is TRBV28 and J usage is TRBJ1-2; 8 bases match TRBD1. There are 15 residues in the CDR3. Trimming removed 1 base from V and 6 bases from J; junction bases left unmatched: 7. Germline loops: CDR1 MDHEN, CDR2 SYDVKM. The CDR3 DNA reads as TGTGCCAGCAGTTTATCCGGGACAGGTATCCATGGCTACACCTTC. Its translation: CASSLSGTGIHGYTF.

The chain has TRBV3-1 (or the pseudogene TRBV3-2) and TRBJ2-7; 10 bases line up with TRBD1. Germline assignment: CDR1 LGHDT and CDR2 YNNKEL (reference sequence). Trimming removed 2 bases from V and 2 bases from J; junction bases left unmatched: 9. The CDR3 runs to 17 residues. The CDR3 region has the DNA TGTGCCAGCAGCCAAAACGGGGGACAGGGGCGGCCCTACGAGCAGTACTTC. Its protein product is CASSQNGGQGRPYEQYF.

The chain is built from TRBV4-3 and TRBJ2-7, with TRBD1 matching over 10 bases. The germline V gene has CDR1 LGHNA and CDR2 YSLEER. The J segment lost 0 bases and the V segment lost 0 bases, leaving 2 bases of the junction unmatched. CDR3 length: 16 residues. The CDR3, as DNA: TGCGCCAGCAGCCAAGAGACAGGGGGCCTCTCCTACGAGCAGTACTTC. Encoded protein: CASSQETGGLSYEQYF.

This clone was detected ten times or more. The chain couples TRBV11-2 to TRBJ2-7; no clear D. This CDR3 is built from 15 residues. V was shortened by 1 base and J by 0 bases, with 10 bases between the two germline ends. The germline CDR1 and CDR2 sequences are SGHAT and FQNNGV. The CDR3 nucleotides read TGTGCCAGCAGCTTAGTGTTTGCGCCCTCCTACGAGCAGTACTTC. Translated, it gives CASSLVFAPSYEQYF.

J is TRBJ1-1 and V is TRBV19; no firm D call. V shed 3 bases and J shed 2 bases, with 13 bases lying between them. CDR3 length: 15 amino acids. Germline assignment: CDR1 LNHDA and CDR2 SQIVND (reference sequence). The CDR3 DNA sequence: TGTGCCAGTAGTATCCGAGGGTTCGCAAACACTGAAGCTTTCTTT. It yields the protein CASSIRGFANTEAFF.

The chain is built from TRBV13 and TRBJ2-5; D remains unclear. Germline lookup yields CDR1 PRHDT and CDR2 FYEKMQ (reference sequence). The V and J ends lost 3 bases and 1 base respectively, with 3 bases between them. The CDR3 length is 12 residues. The CDR3, as DNA: TGTGCCAGCAGCTTCATCCAAGAGACCCAGTACTTC. It translates to CASSFIQETQYF.

The chain carries TRBV19 and TRBJ1-1; TRBD1 matches at 7 bases. The germline gives CDR1 LNHDA, CDR2 SQIVND (reference sequence). The CDR3 loop spans 15 amino acids. The V segment lost 5 bases and the J segment 0 bases; nucleotides outside the gene matches: 6. The CDR3 region is CASSAGGWMNTEAFF. For the CDR3, the DNA is TGTGCCAGTAGTGCAGGGGGGTGGATGAACACTGAAGCTTTCTTT.

V is TRBV3-1 (or the pseudogene TRBV3-2) and J is TRBJ2-7; TRBD1 aligns across 7 bases. There are 16 residues in the CDR3. Germline CDR1 is LGHDT and CDR2 is YNNKEL (reference sequence). The J segment lost 0 bases and the V segment lost 3 bases, leaving 8 bases of the junction unmatched. CDR3 DNA: TGTGCCAGCAGCCACCTGACAGGGTTGAGCTCCTACGAGCAGTACTTC. Translating it yields CASSHLTGLSSYEQYF.

The chain couples TRBV11-1 to TRBJ2-1; D is unclear. CDR3 length: 14 amino acids. Germline-derived CDR1 and CDR2 are SGHAT and FQDESV (reference sequence). The ends were cut back, 3 bases at V and 4 bases at J, with 10 bases in the middle. CDR3 nucleotides: TGTGCCAGCAGCTTGAACCGAGATTACAATGAGCAGTTCTTC. This codes for CASSLNRDYNEQFF. Together with reference TRBV11-1 and TRBJ2-1, the CDR3 gives the full variable domain: EAEVAQSPRYKITEKSQAVAFWCDPISGHATLYWYRQILGQGPELLVQFQDESVVDDSQLPKDRFSAERLKGVDSTLKIQPAELGDSAMYLCASSLNRDYNEQFFGPGTRLTVL.

The chain links TRBV30 to TRBJ2-7; 11 bases line up with TRBD2. The V and J ends lost 8 bases and 5 bases, in that order; junction bases with no gene match: 11. The CDR3 contains 14 residues. In germline, CDR1 is GTSNPN, CDR2 SVGIG (reference sequence). The DNA of the CDR3 is TGTGCCAGCCTTCTAGCGGGAGGACCCGACGAGCAGTACTTC. Encoded protein: CASLLAGGPDEQYF. Looking up the rest from reference TRBV30 and TRBJ2-7 gives the full variable domain: SQTIHQWPATLVQPVGSPLSLECTVEGTSNPNLYWYRQAAGRGLQLLFYSVGIGQISSEVPQNLSASRPQDRQFILSSKKLLLSDSGFYLCASLLAGGPDEQYFGPGTRLTVT.

Only a few counts were recorded for this clone. The gene calls are TRBV5-4 and TRBJ2-2; a possible D gene is TRBD1 (6 bases). Trimming removed 5 bases at V and 4 bases at J, with 15 bases between. Germline values: CDR1 SGHNT, CDR2 YYREEE (reference sequence). The CDR3 sequence is 15 residues long. CDR3: CASSGATRGTGELFF. CDR3 in DNA: TGTGCCAGCAGTGGGGCGACCAGGGGCACCGGGGAGCTGTTTTTT.

The chain carries TRBV7-2 and TRBJ1-6; D unresolved. The CDR3 is 16 residues long. Germline assignment: CDR1 SGHTA and CDR2 FQGNSA. Trimming pared 1 base from V and 5 bases from J, leaving 12 bases between. The DNA of the CDR3 is TGTGCCAGCAGCTTAGTTGTTTTCTCAGATAATTCACCCCTCCACTTT. This gives the protein CASSLVVFSDNSPLHF. The whole variable domain, filled in from reference TRBV7-2 and TRBJ1-6, reads GAGVSQSPSNKVTEKGKDVELRCDPISGHTALYWYRQSLGQGLEFLIYFQGNSAPDKSGLPSDRFSAERTGGSVSTLTIQRTQQEDSAVYLCASSLVVFSDNSPLHFGNGTRLTVT.

In DNA, the CDR3 is TGTGCCAGCAGCCGGGACAGATATGGCTACACCTTC. It yields the protein CASSRDRYGYTF. V and J are TRBV7-9 and TRBJ1-2, with 7 bases aligning to TRBD1. Germline CDR1 is SEHNR and CDR2 is FQNEAQ (reference sequence). V was clipped by 5 bases and J by 5 bases; unmatched bases: 2. The CDR3 length is 12 residues.

This clone came up once. This chain joins TRBV4-3 and TRBJ1-4; no reliable D call. Germline values: CDR1 LGHNA, CDR2 YSLEER. This CDR3 contains 18 residues. Trimming pared 1 base from V and 0 bases from J, leaving 15 bases between. The CDR3 region is CASSQGGGGNSTNEKLFF. CDR3 in DNA: TGCGCCAGCAGCCAAGGCGGTGGAGGTAATTCAACTAATGAAAAACTGTTTTTT.

V usage is TRBV28 and J usage is TRBJ2-5; 8 nucleotides align to TRBD1. The CDR3 has 16 amino acids. CDR1 is MDHEN and CDR2 is SYDVKM in the germline V gene. V shed 1 base and J 4 bases; nucleotides not matched to a gene: 8. The CDR3 reads CASSLSQGALGETQYF. DNA for the CDR3: TGTGCCAGCAGTTTATCCCAGGGGGCGTTGGGAGAGACCCAGTACTTC.

This sequence joins TRBV10-3 and TRBJ1-1; 7 nucleotides match TRBD1. Germline V gives CDR1 ENHRY, CDR2 SYGVKD. The CDR3 length is 14 residues. J lost 1 base, V lost 7 bases, and 6 bases had no gene match. The DNA of the CDR3 is TGTGCCATCACCCAGGGACAGTGGAACACTGAAGCTTTCTTT. This translates into CAITQGQWNTEAFF.

This rearrangement joins TRBV6-2 or TRBV6-3 to TRBJ1-2; perhaps TRBD1 as D (6 bases). V was cut by 0 bases and J by 2 bases, with 22 bases left in between. The CDR3 length is 19 residues. The germline V gene encodes CDR1 MNHEY and CDR2 SVGEGT. The CDR3 coding sequence is TGTGCCAGCAGTTACTCTTCTCAGAGACAGGCAACTCCCAACTATGGCTACACCTTC. Residues: CASSYSSQRQATPNYGYTF.

The V call is TRBV6-1, the J call TRBJ2-1; 8 nucleotides match TRBD2. The junction had 16 bases not matched to a gene; V was cut back by 3 bases and J by 3 bases. Germline loops: CDR1 MNHNS, CDR2 SASEGT. The CDR3 sequence is 19 residues long. The CDR3 sequence: CASSDPDLLGLANYNEQFF. The CDR3 DNA follows: TGTGCCAGCAGTGATCCAGACCTTTTAGGACTAGCCAACTACAATGAGCAGTTCTTC.

The chain carries TRBV6-2 or TRBV6-3 and TRBJ1-1; possible D gene TRBD1, 5 bases. Between the trimmed V and J ends, which lost 2 bases and 10 bases, there was a span of 17 bases. CDR1 is MNHEY, CDR2 SVGEGT, per germline. The CDR3 has 14 amino acids. DNA of the CDR3: TGTGCCAGCAGTTACCAGGGTAGGACCGCCGGAGCTTTCTTT. Encoded protein: CASSYQGRTAGAFF.

The chain recombines TRBV5-6 with TRBJ2-5; no reliable D call. Trimming took off 6 bases at V and 5 bases at J, with 17 bases between the two ends. The CDR3 is 14 residues long. In germline, CDR1 is SGHDT, CDR2 YYEEEE. The CDR3 sequence: CASTLLASGETQYF. In DNA form, the CDR3 reads TGTGCCAGCACCCTGTTGGCTAGTGGGGAGACCCAGTACTTC.

The chain couples TRBV10-1 to TRBJ1-3; 8 bases are shared with TRBD1. Trimming at V came to 8 bases and at J to 12 bases, leaving 15 bases not matched to a gene. This CDR3 is 14 amino acids long. The V gene's germline CDR1 is WNHNN and CDR2 SYGVQD (reference sequence). The CDR3 sequence: CASSRTGPEVGIYF. In nucleotides, the CDR3 is TGCGCCAGCTCCCGGACAGGGCCAGAGGTAGGCATATATTTT.

The CDR3 sequence is CASPGQPQHF. The CDR3 DNA reads TGTGCCAGCCCAGGCCAGCCCCAGCATTTT. This chain uses TRBV5-4 with TRBJ1-5; D unclear. Trimming stripped 7 bases from V and 7 bases from J, with 6 bases between. The CDR3 covers 10 residues. Per the germline V gene, CDR1 is SGHNT and CDR2 is YYREEE (reference sequence).

This chain joins TRBV6-5 and TRBJ2-7, with TRBD1 matching 10 bases. This CDR3 region has 14 residues. After removal of 4 bases from V and 5 bases from J, the junction contained 5 bases not matched to a gene. Germline V gives CDR1 MNHEY, CDR2 SVGAGI. The CDR3 DNA is TGTGCCAGCAGTTTGGGACAGGGGTGGAACGAGCAGTACTTC. This sequence encodes CASSLGQGWNEQYF.

This chain uses TRBV3-1 (or the pseudogene TRBV3-2) with TRBJ2-2; 8 nucleotides match TRBD1. This CDR3 has 17 amino acids. V shed 3 bases, J shed 5 bases, and the junction held 11 bases outside the gene matches. CDR1 LGHDT and CDR2 YNNKEL come from the germline V gene (reference sequence). The CDR3 nucleotides are TGTGCCAGCAGCCAGAACGACAGGGGAACGGGGACCGGGGAGCTGTTTTTT. Translation: CASSQNDRGTGTGELFF.

The chain is built from TRBV9 and TRBJ2-2; 10 bases are shared with TRBD1. Germline CDR1 reads SGDLS; CDR2 reads YYNGEE. The CDR3 is made up of 17 amino acids. The V and J ends lost 0 bases and 5 bases, in that order; junction bases with no gene match: 7. In DNA, the CDR3 is TGTGCCAGCAGCGTAGCGCCTCGGACAGGGGGAACCGGGGAGCTGTTTTTT. Translation: CASSVAPRTGGTGELFF.

CDR3 DNA: TGTGCCAGTAGTAGGTCCCGGCGGGACTATGGCTACACCTTC. This encodes CASSRSRRDYGYTF. The chain carries TRBV19 and TRBJ1-2; D is unresolved. Trimming removed 4 bases at V and 3 bases at J, with 12 bases between. Germline CDR1 and CDR2: LNHDA and SQIVND (reference sequence). The CDR3 has 14 residues.